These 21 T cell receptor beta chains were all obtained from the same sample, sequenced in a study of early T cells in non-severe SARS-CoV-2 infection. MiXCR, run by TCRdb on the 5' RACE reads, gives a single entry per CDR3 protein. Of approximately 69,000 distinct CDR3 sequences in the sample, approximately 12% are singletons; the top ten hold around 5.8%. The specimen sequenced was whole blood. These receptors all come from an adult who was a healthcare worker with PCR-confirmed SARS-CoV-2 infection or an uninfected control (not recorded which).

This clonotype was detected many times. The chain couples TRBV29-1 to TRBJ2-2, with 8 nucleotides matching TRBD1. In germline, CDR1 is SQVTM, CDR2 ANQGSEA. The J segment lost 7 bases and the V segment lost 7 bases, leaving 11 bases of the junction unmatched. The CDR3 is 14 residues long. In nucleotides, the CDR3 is TGCAGCGGAACCAGACAGGGGCCCAACGGGGAGCTGTTTTTT. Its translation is CSGTRQGPNGELFF.

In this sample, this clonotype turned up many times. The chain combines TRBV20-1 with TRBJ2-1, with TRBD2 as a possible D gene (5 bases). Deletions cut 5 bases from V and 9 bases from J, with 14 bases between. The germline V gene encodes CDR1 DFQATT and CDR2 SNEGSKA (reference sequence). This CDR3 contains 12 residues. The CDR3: CSAGGPGSEQFF. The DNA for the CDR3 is TGCAGTGCTGGAGGACCGGGGAGTGAGCAGTTCTTC.

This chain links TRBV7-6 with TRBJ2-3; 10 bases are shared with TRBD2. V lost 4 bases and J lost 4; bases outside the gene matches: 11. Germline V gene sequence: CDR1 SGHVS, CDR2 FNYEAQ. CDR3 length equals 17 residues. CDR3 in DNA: TGTGCCAGCAGCTCCCCCCTAGCGGGGGTTAACGCAGATACGCAGTATTTT. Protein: CASSSPLAGVNADTQYF. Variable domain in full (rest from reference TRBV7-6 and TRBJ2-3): GAGVSQSPRYKVTKRGQDVALRCDPISGHVSLYWYRQALGQGPEFLTYFNYEAQQDKSGLPNDRFSAERPEGSISTLTIQRTEQRDSAMYRCASSSPLAGVNADTQYFGPGTRLTVL.

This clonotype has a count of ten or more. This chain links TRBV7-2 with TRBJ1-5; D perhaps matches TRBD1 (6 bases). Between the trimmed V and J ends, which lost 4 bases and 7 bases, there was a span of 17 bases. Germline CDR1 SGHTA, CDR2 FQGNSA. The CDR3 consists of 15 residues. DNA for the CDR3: TGTGCCAGCAGCTCCCCTGGGGGGGCCGGCCAGCCCCAGCATTTT. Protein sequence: CASSSPGGAGQPQHF.

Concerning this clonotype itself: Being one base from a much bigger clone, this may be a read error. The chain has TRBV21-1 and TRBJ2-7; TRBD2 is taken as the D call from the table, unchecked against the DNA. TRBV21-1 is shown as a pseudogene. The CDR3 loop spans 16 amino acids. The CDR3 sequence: CASSKGSGCGFFELYF. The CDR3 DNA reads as TGTGCCAGCAGCAAAGGTTCGGGTTGCGGGTTCTTCGAGCTGTACTTC.

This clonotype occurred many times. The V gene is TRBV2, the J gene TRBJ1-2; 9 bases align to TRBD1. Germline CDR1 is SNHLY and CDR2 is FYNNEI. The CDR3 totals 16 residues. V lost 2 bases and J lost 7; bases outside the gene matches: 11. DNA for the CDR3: TGTGCCAGCAGTGAACCCTCCGGGACAGGGCTCCGTGGCTACACCTTC. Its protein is CASSEPSGTGLRGYTF.

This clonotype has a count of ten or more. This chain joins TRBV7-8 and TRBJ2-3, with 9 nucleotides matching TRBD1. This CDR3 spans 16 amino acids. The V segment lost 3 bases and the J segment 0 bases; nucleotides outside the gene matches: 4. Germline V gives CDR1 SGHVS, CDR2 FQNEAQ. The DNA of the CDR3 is TGTGCCAGCAGCTTGTGGGACAGGGCCAGCACAGATACGCAGTATTTT. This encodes CASSLWDRASTDTQYF.

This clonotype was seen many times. The CDR3 region has the DNA TGTGCCTGGAGGGAAGCGGGGACCACCTACGAGCAGTACTTC. Its protein product is CAWREAGTTYEQYF. This sequence joins TRBV30 and TRBJ2-7, with 7 bases that match TRBD2. J lost 2 bases, V lost 3 bases, and 7 bases had no gene match. Per germline, CDR1 GTSNPN and CDR2 SVGIG (reference sequence). The CDR3 has 14 amino acids.

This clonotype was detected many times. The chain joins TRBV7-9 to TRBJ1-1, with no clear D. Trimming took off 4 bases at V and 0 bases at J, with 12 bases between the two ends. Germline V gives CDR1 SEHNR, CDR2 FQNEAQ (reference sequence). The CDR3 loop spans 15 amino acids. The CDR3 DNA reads TGTGCCAGCAGCTCGATCCGGAGCATGAACACTGAAGCTTTCTTT. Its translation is CASSSIRSMNTEAFF.

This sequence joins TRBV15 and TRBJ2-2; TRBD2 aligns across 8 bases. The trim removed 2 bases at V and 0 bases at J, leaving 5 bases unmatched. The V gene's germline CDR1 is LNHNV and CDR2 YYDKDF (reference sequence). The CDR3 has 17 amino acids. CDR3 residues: CATSRKGLAANTGELFF. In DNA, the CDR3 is TGTGCCACCAGCAGAAAAGGACTAGCAGCGAACACCGGGGAGCTGTTTTTT.

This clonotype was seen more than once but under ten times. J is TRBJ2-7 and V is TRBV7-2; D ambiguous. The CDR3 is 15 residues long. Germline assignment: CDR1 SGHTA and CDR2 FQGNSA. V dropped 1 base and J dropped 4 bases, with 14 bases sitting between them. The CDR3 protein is CASSLDSASLYEQYF. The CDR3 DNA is TGTGCCAGCAGCTTAGATTCCGCGAGTCTGTACGAGCAGTACTTC.

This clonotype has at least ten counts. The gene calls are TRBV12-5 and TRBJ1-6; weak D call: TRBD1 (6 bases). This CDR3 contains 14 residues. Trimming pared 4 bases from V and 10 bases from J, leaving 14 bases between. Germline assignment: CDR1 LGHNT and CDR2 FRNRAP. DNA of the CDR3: TGTGCTAGTGGTTCTCAGGGGCTTGGGTCACCCCTCCACTTT. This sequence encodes CASGSQGLGSPLHF.

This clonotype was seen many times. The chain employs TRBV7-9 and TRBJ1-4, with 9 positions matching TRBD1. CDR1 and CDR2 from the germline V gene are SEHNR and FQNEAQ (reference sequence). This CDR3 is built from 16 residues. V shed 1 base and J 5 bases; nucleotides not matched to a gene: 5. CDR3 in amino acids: CASSLGRDRVNEKLFF. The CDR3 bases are TGTGCCAGCAGCTTAGGTCGGGACAGGGTGAATGAAAAACTGTTTTTT.

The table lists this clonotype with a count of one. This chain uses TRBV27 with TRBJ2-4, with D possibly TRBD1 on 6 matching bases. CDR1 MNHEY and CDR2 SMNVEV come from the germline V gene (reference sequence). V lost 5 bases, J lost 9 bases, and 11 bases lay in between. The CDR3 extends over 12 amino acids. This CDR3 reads CASSPQGGIQYF. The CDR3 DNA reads TGTGCCAGCAGTCCCCAAGGGGGCATTCAGTACTTC.

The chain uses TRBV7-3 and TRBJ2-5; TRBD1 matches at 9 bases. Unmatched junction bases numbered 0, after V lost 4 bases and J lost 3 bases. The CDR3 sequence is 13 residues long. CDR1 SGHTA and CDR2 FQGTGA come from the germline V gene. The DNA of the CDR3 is TGTGCCAGCAGCTGGGACAGGGAAGAGACCCAGTACTTC. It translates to CASSWDREETQYF.

The CDR3 DNA is TGTGCCAGCAGTGGCCCAACAGGCTCGGGGGGGCAGTACTTC. This translates into CASSGPTGSGGQYF. This chain links TRBV2 with TRBJ2-7; 7 bases are shared with TRBD2. CDR1 and CDR2 from the germline V gene are SNHLY and FYNNEI. The CDR3 runs 14 residues. The junction had 12 bases not matched to a gene; V was cut back by 4 bases and J by 9 bases.

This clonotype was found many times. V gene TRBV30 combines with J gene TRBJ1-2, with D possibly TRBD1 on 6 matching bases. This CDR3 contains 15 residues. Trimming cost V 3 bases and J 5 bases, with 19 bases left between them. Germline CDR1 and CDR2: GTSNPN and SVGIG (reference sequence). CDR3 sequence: CAWRTPGVSLYGYTF. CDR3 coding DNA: TGTGCCTGGAGAACCCCAGGGGTTAGTTTATATGGCTACACCTTC.

The CDR3 DNA sequence: TGCGCCAGCAGCGGGGGACAGGGGCGCGACTATGGCTACACCTTC. It specifies CASSGGQGRDYGYTF. This chain links TRBV5-1 with TRBJ1-2; 10 bases match TRBD1. CDR3 length: 15 amino acids. The V segment lost 4 bases and the J segment 3 bases; nucleotides outside the gene matches: 6. Germline V gene lookup returns CDR1 SGHRS and CDR2 YFSETQ.

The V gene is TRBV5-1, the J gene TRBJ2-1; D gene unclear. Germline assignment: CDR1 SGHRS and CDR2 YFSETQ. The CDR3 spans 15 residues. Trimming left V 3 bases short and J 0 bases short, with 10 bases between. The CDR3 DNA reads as TGCGCCAGCAGCTATGACCGTAGCTCCTACAATGAGCAGTTCTTC. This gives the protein CASSYDRSSYNEQFF.

The CDR3, as DNA: TGTGCCAGCAGCTCCCATCCCCAAGAGACCCAGTACTTC. This codes for CASSSHPQETQYF. The rearrangement links TRBV7-3 to TRBJ2-5; D remains ambiguous. CDR1 is SGHTA and CDR2 is FQGTGA in the germline V gene. V shed 4 bases and J shed 1 base, with 7 bases lying between them. The CDR3 has 13 amino acids. Variable domain in full (rest from reference TRBV7-3 and TRBJ2-5): GAGVSQTPSNKVTEKGKYVELRCDPISGHTALYWYRQSLGQGPEFLIYFQGTGAADDSGLPNDRFFAVRPEGSVSTLKIQRTERGDSAVYLCASSSHPQETQYFGPGTRLLVL.

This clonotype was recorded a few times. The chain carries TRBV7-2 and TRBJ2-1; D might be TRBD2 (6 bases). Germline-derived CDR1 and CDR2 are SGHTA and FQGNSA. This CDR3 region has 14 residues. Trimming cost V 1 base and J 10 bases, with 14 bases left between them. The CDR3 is CASSLVLALNEQFF. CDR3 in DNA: TGTGCCAGCAGCTTAGTACTAGCCTTGAACGAGCAGTTCTTC. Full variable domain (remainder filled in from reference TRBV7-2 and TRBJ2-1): GAGVSQSPSNKVTEKGKDVELRCDPISGHTALYWYRQSLGQGLEFLIYFQGNSAPDKSGLPSDRFSAERTGGSVSTLTIQRTQQEDSAVYLCASSLVLALNEQFFGPGTRLTVL.